A selection of T cell receptor beta chains follows, all from one sample in a study of CD8+CD57+ T cells in acquired aplastic anemia. Each CDR3 protein gets one entry after TCRdb re-called the reads with MiXCR. Of approximately 470,000 distinct CDR3 sequences listed, over 25% are singletons. The material sequenced was sorted CD4+, CD8+, or CD8+CD57+ T cells (not recorded which) from PBMCs. These receptors were collected from a human donor with aplastic anemia. CDR3s include the opening cysteine and the closing phenylalanine or tryptophan. A D gene is named only where the DNA matches it firmly. The size of a clone is reported for some rows only, either as once, few or many, or as a class for expanded clones.

>NA|TRBD2|TRBV11-2|TRBJ2-3
CASSLGVLAGATDTQYF
TGTGCCAGCAGCTTAGGGGTTCTAGCGGGCGCCACAGATACGCAGTATTTT
>NA|NA|TRBV5-1|TRBJ2-1
CASSPLTGPSSYNEQFF
TGCGCCAGCAGCCCCCTGACCGGACCAAGCTCCTACAATGAGCAGTTCTTC
>NA|NA|TRBV28|TRBJ2-1
CASSLRAGLSSYNEQFF
TGTGCCAGCAGTTTACGGGCGGGCCTAAGCTCCTACAATGAGCAGTTCTTC
>many|TRBD1|TRBV2|TRBJ2-1
CASSEDRSSYNEQFF
TGTGCCAGCAGTGAGGACAGGAGCTCCTACAATGAGCAGTTCTTC
>few|TRBD2|TRBV7-8|TRBJ2-1
CASSSTSGGQDEQFF
TGTGCCAGCAGCTCGACTAGCGGGGGGCAGGATGAGCAGTTCTTC
>NA|TRBD1|TRBV7-3|TRBJ2-7
CASSLTTGAYEQYF
TGTGCCAGCAGCTTAACCACAGGGGCCTACGAGCAGTACTTC
>many|TRBD2|TRBV10-1|TRBJ2-3
CASSEGIAGVPDTQYF
TGCGCCAGCAGTGAAGGGATAGCGGGAGTTCCAGATACGCAGTATTTT
>few|NA|TRBV6-1|TRBJ1-5
CASIANPLRGGGNQPQHF
TGTGCCAGCATCGCAAACCCCCTCAGGGGAGGGGGCAATCAGCCCCAGCATTTT
>NA|TRBD2|TRBV7-8|TRBJ2-7
CASSLALWRGGSYEQYF
TGTGCCAGCAGCTTAGCTCTGTGGCGGGGGGGCTCCTACGAGCAGTACTTC
>many|TRBD1|TRBV2|TRBJ1-4
CASKQGDRNEKLFF
TGTGCCAGCAAACAGGGGGACCGTAATGAAAAACTGTTTTTT
>NA|TRBD2|TRBV7-2|TRBJ2-5
CASSPPTSTGDQYF
TGTGCCAGCAGTCCCCCGACTAGCACTGGGGACCAGTACTTC
>NA|NA|TRBV6-1|TRBJ1-1
CASIRPSAGLNTEAFF
TGTGCCAGCATCCGACCATCGGCCGGGTTGAACACTGAAGCTTTCTTT
>many|TRBD1|TRBV6-5|TRBJ1-6
CASSHDRGYNSPLHF
TGTGCCAGCAGTCACGACAGGGGGTACAATTCACCCCTCCACTTT
>NA|NA|TRBV20-1|TRBJ2-7
CSARDERAGEQCF
TGCAGTGCTAGAGATGAGAGGGCCGGGGAGCAGTGCTTC
>many|NA|TRBV2|TRBJ1-1
CAGEQVRGRPTEAEAFF
TGTGCCGGGGAGCAGGTTCGAGGGCGACCGACCGAGGCTGAAGCTTTCTTT
>once|NA|TRBV6-1|TRBJ2-3
CASSELVSSPRGTDTQYF
TGTGCCAGCAGTGAACTAGTCTCGAGCCCCCGTGGCACAGATACGCAGTATTTT
>NA|NA|TRBV9|TRBJ2-7
CASSVLADSFYEQYF
TGTGCCAGCAGCGTACTAGCGGACAGTTTCTACGAGCAGTACTTC
>NA|TRBD2|TRBV4-2|TRBJ2-7
CASSQVGGGSSYEQYF
TGTGCCAGCAGCCAAGTGGGCGGGGGGAGCTCCTACGAGCAGTACTTC
>NA|TRBD2|TRBV7-6|TRBJ2-3
CASSPSLRGGADTQYF
TGTGCTAGCAGCCCCAGCCTGCGGGGGGGGGCAGATACGCAGTATTTT
>NA|NA|TRBV2|TRBJ2-1
CASSQTTMGLGEQFF
TGTGCCAGCAGCCAGACGACAATGGGGCTGGGTGAGCAGTTCTTC
>many|NA|TRBV19|TRBJ1-3
CASSIGKPGNTIYF
TGTGCCAGTAGTATAGGCAAACCTGGAAACACCATATATTTT
>NA|NA|TRBV28|TRBJ2-7
CASIMRGGTGFYEQYF
TGTGCCAGCATCATGCGCGGGGGGACAGGGTTCTACGAGCAGTACTTC
>few|NA|TRBV25-1|TRBJ1-6
CASSHQRKSSYNSPLHF
TGTGCCAGCAGCCATCAAAGGAAGAGCTCCTATAATTCACCCCTCCACTTT
>many|NA|TRBV5-1|TRBJ1-6
CASSLDRDSVPLHF
TGCGCCAGCAGCTTGGACAGGGACTCGGTACCCCTCCACTTT
>NA|TRBD1|TRBV28|TRBJ1-2
CASTSTGLHGYTF
TGTGCCAGCACCTCGACAGGGTTACATGGCTACACCTTC
>many|TRBD2|TRBV24-1|TRBJ2-1
CATSETAGAGNEQFF
TGTGCCACCAGTGAAACAGCGGGAGCGGGCAATGAGCAGTTCTTC
>many|TRBD2|TRBV24-1|TRBJ2-1
CATSSGASVDEQFF
TGTGCCACCAGTAGCGGGGCTAGTGTCGATGAGCAGTTCTTC
>many|TRBD2|TRBV20-1|TRBJ2-5
CSASPQAGGETQYF
TGCAGTGCTAGTCCTCAAGCGGGAGGGGAGACCCAGTACTTC
>few|TRBD1|TRBV4-2|TRBJ1-4
CASRHQGGQGMTNEKLFF
TGTGCCAGCCGCCATCAGGGTGGACAGGGAATGACTAATGAAAAACTGTTTTTT
>NA|TRBD1|TRBV10-3|TRBJ1-1
CAIRWDRKADKEAFF
TGTGCCATCAGGTGGGACAGGAAAGCTGATAAGGAAGCTTTCTTT